This record covers a single TCR beta chain. The data are from a study of blood T cell repertoires in COVID-19. Background on the study: Both acute and convalescent COVID-19 samples were obtained from the United States, Italy and Spain. T cells, B-cell-depleted T cells, or PBMCs provided the cDNA or gDNA that served as material.

Source study methods: The assay estimated nucleated cells by amplifying reference gene primers. TCRdb's copy holds only in-frame clones and misses some; the assay was immunoSEQ multiplex PCR. The V and J calls and clone size come from that table; D and trimming were worked out from the DNA. Of 120,000 to 150,000 clones listed, around 87% are singletons. This CDR3 has 15 amino acids. V was pared by 1 base and J by 6 bases, with 8 bases of the junction left unmatched. CDR1 LGHDT and CDR2 YNNKEL come from the germline V gene (reference sequence). What was sequenced was peripheral blood. This TCR was recovered from a man aged 80 or over with acute or convalescent COVID-19. This rearrangement joins TRBV3-1 (or the pseudogene TRBV3-2) to TRBJ2-7, with 8 bases matching TRBD2. In DNA form, the CDR3 reads TGTGCCAGCAGCCAAGGAGGGACTAGAGTTGGCGAGCAGTACTTC. Its protein is CASSQGGTRVGEQYF.